This TCR beta chain originates from a study of blood T cell repertoires in COVID-19. CDR1 SGHNT and CDR2 YYREEE come from the germline V gene (reference sequence). V trimming: 3 bases; J trimming: 3 bases; junction bases outside the gene matches: 9. The CDR3 is 16 amino acids. This clone was detected once. Original processing methods: For nucleated cells, counts were estimated from reference gene primer amplification. Generated by immunoSEQ multiplex PCR, the TCRdb table keeps only in-frame clones and is missing some. V and J calls and clone size are as listed in that table; D and trimming were resolved from the DNA. In the table there are more than 200,000 clones, roughly 90% of which are singletons.

The chain links TRBV5-4 to TRBJ2-7, with TRBD2 matching over 10 bases. This TCR was sampled from a woman in her forties who had recovered from COVID-19. The specimen sequenced was peripheral blood. CDR3 region: CASSSEREGLYYEQYF. The DNA for the CDR3 is TGTGCCAGCAGCTCCGAGCGGGAGGGCCTTTACTACGAGCAGTACTTC.